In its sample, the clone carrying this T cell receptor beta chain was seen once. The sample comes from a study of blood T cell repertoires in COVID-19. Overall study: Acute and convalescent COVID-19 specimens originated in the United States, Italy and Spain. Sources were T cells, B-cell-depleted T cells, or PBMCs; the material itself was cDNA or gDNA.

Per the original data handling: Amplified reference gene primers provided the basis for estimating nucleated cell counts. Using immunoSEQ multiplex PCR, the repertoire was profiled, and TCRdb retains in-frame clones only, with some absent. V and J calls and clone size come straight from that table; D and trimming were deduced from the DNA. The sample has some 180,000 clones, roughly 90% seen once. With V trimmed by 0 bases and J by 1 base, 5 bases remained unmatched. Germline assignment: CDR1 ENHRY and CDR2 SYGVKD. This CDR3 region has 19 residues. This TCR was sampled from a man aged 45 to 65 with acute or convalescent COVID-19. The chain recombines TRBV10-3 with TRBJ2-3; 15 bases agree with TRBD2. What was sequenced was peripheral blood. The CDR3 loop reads CAISESGLAGGKRTDTQYF. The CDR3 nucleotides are TGTGCCATCAGTGAGTCGGGACTAGCGGGGGGAAAACGCACAGATACGCAGTATTTT.